The table lists the clone carrying this T cell receptor (beta chain) with a few counts. The sample belongs to a study of metastatic and nonmetastatic thyroid tumors. Before thyroid surgery, none of the patients had received any treatment. TCRdb re-analyzed the PCR reads using MiXCR. The sample holds some 4,200 clones, less than 35% seen once. The specimen sequenced was adjacent normal tissue. The sequence was obtained from a female donor with papillary thyroid cancer or a benign thyroid nodule (not recorded which). Some clones in this sample may be carry-over from other donors' samples.

CDR3 DNA: TGTGCCAGCAGATCGGGACTAGCGGGAGTAAGTGAGCAGTTCTTC. Translating it yields CASRSGLAGVSEQFF. The chain joins TRBV12-3 or TRBV12-4 to TRBJ2-1; TRBD2 aligns across 14 bases. The CDR3 is made up of 15 amino acids. J lost 9 bases, V lost 6 bases, and 7 bases had no gene match.